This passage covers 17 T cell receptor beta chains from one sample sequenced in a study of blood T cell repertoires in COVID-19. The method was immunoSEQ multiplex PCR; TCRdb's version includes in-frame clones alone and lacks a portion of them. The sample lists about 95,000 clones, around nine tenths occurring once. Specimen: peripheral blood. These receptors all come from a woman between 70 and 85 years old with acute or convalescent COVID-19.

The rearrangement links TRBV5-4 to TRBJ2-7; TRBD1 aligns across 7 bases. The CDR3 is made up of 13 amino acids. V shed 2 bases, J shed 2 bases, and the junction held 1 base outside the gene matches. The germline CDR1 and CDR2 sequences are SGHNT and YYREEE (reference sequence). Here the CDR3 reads CASSFQGAYEQYF. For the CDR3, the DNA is TGTGCCAGCAGCTTCCAGGGGGCCTACGAGCAGTACTTC.

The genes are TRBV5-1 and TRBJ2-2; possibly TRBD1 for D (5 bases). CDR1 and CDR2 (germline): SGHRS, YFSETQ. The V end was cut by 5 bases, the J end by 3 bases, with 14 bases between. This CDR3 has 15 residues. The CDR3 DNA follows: TGCGCCAGCAGTTCGACAGAGACGTACACCGGGGAGCTGTTTTTT. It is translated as CASSSTETYTGELFF.

The CDR3 nucleotides are TGTGCCAGTAGGACAGGGGGAGTTGGCACTGAAGCTTTCTTT. Translated, it gives CASRTGGVGTEAFF. This chain connects TRBV19 to TRBJ1-1, with 9 bases fitting TRBD1. CDR1 LNHDA and CDR2 SQIVND come from the germline V gene (reference sequence). CDR3 length: 14 residues. The V gene end was trimmed by 6 bases and the J gene end by 4 bases; junction bases not matched to a gene: 6.

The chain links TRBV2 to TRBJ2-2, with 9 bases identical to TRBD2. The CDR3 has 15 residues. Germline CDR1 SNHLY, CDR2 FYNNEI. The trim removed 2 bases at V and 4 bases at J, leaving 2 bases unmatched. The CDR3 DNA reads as TGTGCCAGCAGTGAAAGGCGGGGGGGCACCGGGGAGCTGTTTTTT. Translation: CASSERRGGTGELFF.

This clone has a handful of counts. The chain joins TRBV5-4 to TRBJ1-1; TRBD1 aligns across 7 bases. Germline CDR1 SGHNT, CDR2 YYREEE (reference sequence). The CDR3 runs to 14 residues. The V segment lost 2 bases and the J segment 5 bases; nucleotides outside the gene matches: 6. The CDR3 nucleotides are TGTGCCAGCAGCTTTAGACAGGGCGGAACTGAAGCTTTCTTT. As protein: CASSFRQGGTEAFF.

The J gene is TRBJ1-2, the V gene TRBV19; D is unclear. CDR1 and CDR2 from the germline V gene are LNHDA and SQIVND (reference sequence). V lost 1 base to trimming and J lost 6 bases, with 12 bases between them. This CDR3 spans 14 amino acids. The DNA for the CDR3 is TGTGCCAGTAGTATAGCTAACCTGAGAGATGGCTACACCTTC. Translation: CASSIANLRDGYTF.

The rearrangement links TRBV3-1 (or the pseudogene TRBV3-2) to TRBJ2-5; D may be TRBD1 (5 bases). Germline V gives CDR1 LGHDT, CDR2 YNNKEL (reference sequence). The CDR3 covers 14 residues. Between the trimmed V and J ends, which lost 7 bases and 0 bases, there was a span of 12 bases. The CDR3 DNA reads TGTGCCAGCAATCGTGGGGCCGACCAAGAGACCCAGTACTTC. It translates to CASNRGADQETQYF.

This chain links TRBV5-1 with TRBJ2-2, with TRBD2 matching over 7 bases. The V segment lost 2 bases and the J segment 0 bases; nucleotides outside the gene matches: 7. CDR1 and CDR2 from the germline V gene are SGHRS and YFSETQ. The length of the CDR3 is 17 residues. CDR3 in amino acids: CASSFETSAANTGELFF. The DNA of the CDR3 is TGCGCCAGCAGCTTCGAAACTAGCGCCGCGAACACCGGGGAGCTGTTTTTT.

The CDR3 DNA is TGTGCCAGCAGCGTAGACAGGGACAATCAGCCCCAGCATTTT. It translates to CASSVDRDNQPQHF. The genes are TRBV9 and TRBJ1-5; a possible D gene is TRBD1 (6 bases). The ends were cut back, 0 bases at V and 3 bases at J, with 7 bases in the middle. Germline V gene data show CDR1 as SGDLS and CDR2 as YYNGEE. This CDR3 has 14 amino acids.

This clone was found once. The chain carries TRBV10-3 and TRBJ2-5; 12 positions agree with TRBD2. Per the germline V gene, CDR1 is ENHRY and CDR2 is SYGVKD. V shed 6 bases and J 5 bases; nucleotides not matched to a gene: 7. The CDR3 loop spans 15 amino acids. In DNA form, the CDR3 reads TGTGCCATCAGCGCTAGCGGGGGGGCCTGGGAGACCCAGTACTTC. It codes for CAISASGGAWETQYF.

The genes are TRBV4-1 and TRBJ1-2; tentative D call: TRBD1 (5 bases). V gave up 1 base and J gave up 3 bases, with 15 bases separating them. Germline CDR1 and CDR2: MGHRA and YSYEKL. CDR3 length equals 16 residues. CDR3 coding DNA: TGCGCCAGCAGCCAAGCTTTTGGGGGGAAGGACTATGGCTACACCTTC. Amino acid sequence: CASSQAFGGKDYGYTF.

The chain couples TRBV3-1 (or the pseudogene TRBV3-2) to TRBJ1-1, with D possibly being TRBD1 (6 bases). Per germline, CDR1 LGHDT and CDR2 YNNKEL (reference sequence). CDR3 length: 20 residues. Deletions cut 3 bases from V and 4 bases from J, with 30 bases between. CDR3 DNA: TGTGCCAGCAGCCACGCCAAGGGGGGCGGGGGCGCAACGAGGGTCACTGAAGCTTTCTTT. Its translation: CASSHAKGGGGATRVTEAFF.

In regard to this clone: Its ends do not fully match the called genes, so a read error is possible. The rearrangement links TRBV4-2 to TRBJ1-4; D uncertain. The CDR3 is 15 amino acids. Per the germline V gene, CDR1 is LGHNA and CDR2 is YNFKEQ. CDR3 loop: CASSPLTSDNERLFF. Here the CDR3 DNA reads TGTGCCAGCAGCCCGTTGACATCGGATAATGAAAGACTGTTTTTT.

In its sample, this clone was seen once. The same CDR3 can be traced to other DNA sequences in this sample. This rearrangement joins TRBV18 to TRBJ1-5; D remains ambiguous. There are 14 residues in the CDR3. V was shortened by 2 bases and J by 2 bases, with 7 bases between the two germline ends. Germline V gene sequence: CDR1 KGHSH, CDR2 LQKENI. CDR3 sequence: CASSPTGGNQPQHF. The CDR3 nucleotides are TGTGCCAGCTCACCAACGGGAGGCAATCAGCCCCAGCATTTT. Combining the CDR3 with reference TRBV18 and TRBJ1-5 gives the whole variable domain NAGVMQNPRHLVRRRGQEARLRCSPMKGHSHVYWYRQLPEEGLKFMVYLQKENIIDESGMPKERFSAEFPKEGPSILRIQQVVRGDSAAYFCASSPTGGNQPQHFGDGTRLSIL.

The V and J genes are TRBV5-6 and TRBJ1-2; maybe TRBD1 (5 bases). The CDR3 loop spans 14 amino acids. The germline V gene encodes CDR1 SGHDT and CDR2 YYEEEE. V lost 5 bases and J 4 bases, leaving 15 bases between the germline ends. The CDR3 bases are TGTGCCAGCAGGGAGTTCGGTCAGGGCTATGGCTACACCTTC. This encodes CASREFGQGYGYTF.

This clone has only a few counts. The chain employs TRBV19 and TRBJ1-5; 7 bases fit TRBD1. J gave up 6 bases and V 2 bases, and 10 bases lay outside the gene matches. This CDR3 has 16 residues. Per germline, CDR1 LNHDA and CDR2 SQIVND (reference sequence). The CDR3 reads CASSIMTGYEFQPQHF. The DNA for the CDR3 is TGTGCCAGTAGTATAATGACAGGGTATGAGTTTCAGCCCCAGCATTTT.

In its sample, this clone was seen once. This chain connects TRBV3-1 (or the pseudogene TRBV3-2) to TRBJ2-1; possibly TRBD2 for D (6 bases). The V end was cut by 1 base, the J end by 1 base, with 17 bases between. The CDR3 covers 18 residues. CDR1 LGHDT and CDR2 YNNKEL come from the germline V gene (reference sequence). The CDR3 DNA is TGTGCCAGCAGCCAAGCTATGCTAGCGCCATTATCCTACAATGAGCAGTTCTTC. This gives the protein CASSQAMLAPLSYNEQFF.